Given below is one TCR beta chain in context. This clonotype was observed many times. This clone's antigen is unknown. No qualities accompany the bases; no much larger clone lies one base away. The data were obtained in a study of response to subunit inactivated influenza vaccine listed by TCRdb under 2018. Concerning the study at large: To follow how T cells responded to a trivalent subunit inactivated influenza vaccine, the researchers relied on deep quantitative profiling of the T cell receptor repertoire.

CDR1 and CDR2, looked up from the germline V gene (reference sequence), are LNHNV and YYDKDF. V was cut back by 9 bases and J by 1 base, leaving a gap of 15 bases between them. The CDR3 runs 14 residues from the cysteine to the phenylalanine. The retained sequence is limited to the CDR3, 42 bases, with the frame set at the first base. The library was generated by RT-PCR. Sequencing relied on an Illumina HiSeq 2500. In TCRdb, the public reads were trimmed at Q25 with fastp and aligned with MiXCR, with productive beta chains retained. One record per CDR3 amino acid sequence lists the most common genes and DNA. The sample table lists 150,000 to 200,000 distinct CDR3 sequences, approximately 12% of them with a count of one. Approximately 30% of the sample goes to the ten largest clones. Overall study results and their limits: The authors suggested that each seasonal influenza vaccination may recruit only a limited number of new T cells.

The same sample was also studied in work on T cells expressing NK-cell markers. From the second report: TCR beta cDNA libraries were made by 5'RACE template switching that added a universal primer site and unique molecular identifiers. Three sorted T-cell subsets (CD3+CD56+NKG2C+, CD3+CD56+NKG2C- and CD3+CD56-NKG2C+) from 7 to 9 donors had their TCR beta-chain repertoires profiled. Of the eight sequenced donors, seven were found to be HCMV-seropositive and one was found to be HCMV-seronegative. To restrict sorting to alphabetaTCR-expressing T cells, an anti-gammadeltaTCR antibody was added in several experiments. In a handful of donors, the dominant CD3+CD56+NKG2C+ clonotypes ranked among the top 10 CD8+ clonotypes, making up about 1.0-7.0% of CD8+ T cells. Those dominant clonotypes were again the most abundant among CD3+CD56-NKG2C+ cells in a handful of donors, at about 28.3-65%. Whether the expanded NKG2C-expressing T cell clones were specific for HCMV antigens was left unclear. The study sequenced eight donors, all healthy volunteers chosen at random: three men and five women. A commercial ELISA kit detecting HCMV-specific IgG in serum was used to determine HCMV serostatus. Ficoll density gradient centrifugation was used to isolate peripheral blood mononuclear cells from blood. Using Miltenyi isolation kits, CD4+ and CD8+ T cells were isolated from PBMC through magnetic immunoseparation. Priming for cDNA synthesis came from the TCR beta constant segment, and two successive PCR amplification steps followed. Sequencing of the libraries produced 2 x 150 bp reads on Illumina HiSeq 2000/2500, MiSeq or NextSeq. MIGEC was used to demultiplex reads and group reads by UMI, and MiTCR was used to assemble and quantify clonotypes. To exclude erroneous sequences, any TCR cDNA sequence not supported by at least two reads was discarded. The tcR package was used for downstream repertoire analysis, with clonotypes matched between fractions based on CDR3 nucleotide sequence plus V segment. VDJmatch was used to annotate antigen specificity against VDJdb, with one amino acid substitution in CDR3 allowed.

The sequence joins TRBV15 to TRBJ1-2; tentative D gene TRBD1, with 6 bases matching. The receptor's source is a man aged 45 to 65 who received an inactivated influenza vaccine. Donor details come from another sample of the same person, matched by shared clones. The sample consisted of CD8+ T cells sorted from PBMCs, taken 11 to 12 days after vaccination. The nucleotide sequence reads as follows: TGTGCCACGCAGCAGGGGCGGGATAACTATGGCTACACCTTC. This yields the protein CATQQGRDNYGYTF.